A selection of T cell receptor beta chains follows, all from one sample in a study of blood T cell repertoires in COVID-19. Assay: immunoSEQ multiplex PCR; the TCRdb copy retains only in-frame clones and omits some. The sample lists 190,000 or so clones, around 85% seen once, with about 0.72% in the top ten. Sequencing used peripheral blood. Receptors originate from a woman in her 70s with acute or convalescent COVID-19. CDR3s include the opening cysteine and the closing phenylalanine or tryptophan. Each record gives: D gene, clone size, V gene, J gene, CDR3 protein, CDR3 DNA. D genes are given only for firm matches. A clone size is listed for some rows: how often the clone was seen (once, few, many), or a class if it is expanded.

>-|once|TRBV27|TRBJ1-5
CASILYQPQHF
TGTGCCAGCATTCTATATCAGCCCCAGCATTTT
>-|-|TRBV7-9|TRBJ1-4
CASSLGGGEKLFF
TGTGCCAGCAGCTTAGGAGGGGGTGAAAAACTGTTTTTT
>-|once|TRBV29-1|TRBJ2-7
CSVVLARMSYEQYF
TGCAGCGTTGTATTAGCACGGATGAGCTACGAGCAGTACTTC
>-|-|TRBV7-9|TRBJ2-7
CASSLAGGSYEQYF
TGTGCCAGCAGCTTAGCAGGGGGATCCTACGAGCAGTACTTC
>TRBD2|-|TRBV10-3|TRBJ2-1
CAISESRTSGRNEQFF
TGTGCCATCAGTGAGTCCCGGACTAGCGGGAGAAATGAGCAGTTCTTC
>-|-|TRBV29-1|TRBJ2-2
CSVDASNTGELFF
TGCAGCGTTGACGCGTCGAACACCGGGGAGCTGTTTTTT
>TRBD2|-|TRBV5-4|TRBJ2-5
CASSPAYGGGETQYF
TGTGCCAGCAGCCCAGCATACGGGGGGGGAGAGACCCAGTACTTC
>-|once|TRBV19|TRBJ2-5
CASSIGSQETQYF
TGTGCCAGTAGTATAGGCAGTCAAGAGACCCAGTACTTC
>-|-|TRBV18|TRBJ2-3
CASSSGLLTDTQYF
TGTGCCAGCTCATCCGGACTCCTCACAGATACGCAGTATTTT
>-|-|TRBV11-2|TRBJ1-4
CASSKEVMGEKLFF
TGTGCCAGCAGCAAGGAGGTGATGGGTGAAAAACTGTTTTTT
>TRBD2|-|TRBV7-8|TRBJ2-1
CASSSSYRTSSYNEQFF
TGTGCCAGCAGCTCCTCTTATCGGACTAGCTCCTACAATGAGCAGTTCTTC
>-|-|TRBV6-6|TRBJ1-6
CASSYEGQINSPLHF
TGTGCCAGCAGTTACGAGGGACAAATTAATTCACCCCTCCACTTT
>-|-|TRBV7-9|TRBJ1-4
CASSTAGVAEKLFF
TGTGCCAGCAGTACGGCGGGGGTTGCGGAAAAACTGTTTTTT
>TRBD1|-|TRBV6-5|TRBJ1-1
CASRNRGATEAFF
TGTGCCAGCAGAAACAGGGGTGCCACTGAAGCTTTCTTT
>-|-|TRBV21-1|TRBJ2-2
CASSKSRTGGYLLEAGELFF
TGTGCCAGCAGCAAATCCAGGACAGGGGGCTATTTACTCGAGGCCGGGGAGCTGTTTTTT
>-|-|TRBV7-9|TRBJ1-2
CASSSLPGQGDHYGYTF
TGTGCCAGCAGCTCTTTACCGGGACAAGGGGACCACTATGGCTACACCTTC
>-|once|TRBV15|TRBJ1-5
CATSDKDRNKDQPQHF
TGTGCCACCAGCGACAAAGACAGGAATAAGGATCAGCCCCAGCATTTT
>-|few|TRBV7-3|TRBJ2-2
CASSLSGATGELFF
TGTGCCAGCAGCTTATCAGGGGCGACCGGGGAGCTGTTTTTT
>-|-|TRBV5-1|TRBJ1-5
CASSLGGLDQPQHF
TGCGCCAGCAGCTTGGGCGGGTTGGATCAGCCCCAGCATTTT
>-|-|TRBV6-8|TRBJ1-2
CASSSGDKPYGYTF
TGTGCCAGCAGTTCCGGGGACAAGCCCTATGGCTACACCTTC
>TRBD1|-|TRBV5-4|TRBJ2-7
CASTGTGTYEQYF
TGTGCCAGCACCGGGACAGGGACCTACGAGCAGTACTTC
>-|-|TRBV6-1|TRBJ1-1
CASSEGGRQAFF
TGTGCCAGCAGTGAAGGGGGCCGGCAAGCTTTCTTT
>-|-|TRBV5-5|TRBJ2-4
CASSAMGANIQYF
TGTGCCAGCAGCGCCATGGGGGCCAACATTCAGTACTTC
>-|-|TRBV5-5|TRBJ2-3
CASSLDPGWTDTQYF
TGTGCCAGCAGCTTGGACCCAGGGTGGACAGATACGCAGTATTTT
>-|once|TRBV5-4|TRBJ2-7
CASSQRGLYEQYF
TGTGCCAGCAGCCAGAGAGGGCTCTACGAGCAGTACTTC